This TCR beta chain was recorded in a study of PD-1 blockade in classical Hodgkin lymphoma. V was clipped by 4 bases and J by 1 base, with 9 bases between them. CDR1 is MNHNS and CDR2 is SASEGT in the germline V gene. The CDR3 runs 14 residues. Time point: newly diagnosed, previously untreated cHL patient sample. Assay: immunoSEQ multiplex PCR; the TCRdb copy retains only in-frame clones and omits some. The sample holds around 26,000 clones, approximately 95% seen once. This sequence originates from a human donor with classical Hodgkin lymphoma. The gene calls are TRBV6-1 and TRBJ2-3; D unresolved. Sequenced input: peripheral blood mononuclear cells (PBMCs). Here the CDR3 DNA reads TGTGCCAGCAGTGTGAGCATCGGCACAGATACGCAGTATTTT. The encoded protein is CASSVSIGTDTQYF.